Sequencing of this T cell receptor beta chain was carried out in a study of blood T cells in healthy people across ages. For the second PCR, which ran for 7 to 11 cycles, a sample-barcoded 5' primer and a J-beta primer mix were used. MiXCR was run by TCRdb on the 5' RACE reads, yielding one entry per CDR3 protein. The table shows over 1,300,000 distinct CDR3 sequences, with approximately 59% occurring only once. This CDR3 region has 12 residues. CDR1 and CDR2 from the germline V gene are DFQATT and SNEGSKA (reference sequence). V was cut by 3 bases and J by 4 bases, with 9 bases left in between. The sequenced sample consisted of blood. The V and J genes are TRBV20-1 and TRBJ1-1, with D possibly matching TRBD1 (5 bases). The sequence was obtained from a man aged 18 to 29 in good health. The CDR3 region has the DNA TGCAGTGCTAGTGCCGGGGGCACTGAAGCTTTCTTT. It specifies CSASAGGTEAFF.